These 17 T cell receptor beta chains share one sample of origin, sequenced in a study of blood T cell repertoires in COVID-19. Some clones are missing from TCRdb's copy, which holds only in-frame ones; the method was immunoSEQ multiplex PCR. The sample shows approximately 150,000 clones, approximately 88% of them seen only once. The sequencing sample was made of peripheral blood. All receptors come from a human donor in a cohort sampled during active COVID-19.

This clone appeared a few times. The gene calls are TRBV28 and TRBJ2-7; 7 bases align to TRBD1. Germline-derived CDR1 and CDR2 are MDHEN and SYDVKM. The CDR3 has 14 residues. V shed 8 bases and J 0 bases; nucleotides not matched to a gene: 7. CDR3 sequence: CASRGTASSYEQYF. The DNA of the CDR3 is TGTGCCAGCCGTGGGACAGCCAGCTCCTACGAGCAGTACTTC.

The rearrangement links TRBV6-5 to TRBJ2-3; D is unclear. Per the germline V gene, CDR1 is MNHEY and CDR2 is SVGAGI. This CDR3 is 12 amino acids long. V lost 8 bases, J lost 5 bases, and 11 bases lay in between. The CDR3 nucleotides read TGTGCCAGCGCCTCTGCGGTAGATACGCAGTATTTT. It yields the protein CASASAVDTQYF.

This chain joins TRBV3-1 (or the pseudogene TRBV3-2) and TRBJ1-4, with 8 bases identical to TRBD1. Germline values: CDR1 LGHDT, CDR2 YNNKEL (reference sequence). The CDR3 has 14 residues. The V gene end was trimmed by 3 bases and the J gene end by 5 bases; junction bases not matched to a gene: 2. CDR3: CASSHYRGNEKLFF. In DNA, the CDR3 is TGTGCCAGCAGCCACTACAGGGGGAATGAAAAACTGTTTTTT.

The chain links TRBV28 to TRBJ2-1; 9 nucleotides match TRBD2. The CDR3 loop spans 16 amino acids. CDR1 is MDHEN and CDR2 is SYDVKM in the germline V gene. V shed 3 bases, J shed 3 bases, and the junction held 6 bases outside the gene matches. The CDR3 loop reads CASSLWRGGLYNEQFF. CDR3 sequence (DNA): TGTGCCAGCAGTTTGTGGCGGGGGGGCCTCTACAATGAGCAGTTCTTC.

This rearrangement joins TRBV12-3 or TRBV12-4 to TRBJ1-1, with 8 nucleotides matching TRBD1. Germline trimming cut 6 bases from V and 8 bases from J; bases unmatched to any gene: 2. CDR3 length: 11 amino acids. The CDR3 reads CASSSGGEAFF. In DNA form, the CDR3 reads TGTGCCAGCAGCTCAGGGGGCGAAGCTTTCTTT.

This chain connects TRBV2 to TRBJ1-5; D is perhaps TRBD1 (6 bases). Germline CDR1 is SNHLY and CDR2 is FYNNEI. There are 16 residues in the CDR3. V was pared by 7 bases and J by 3 bases, with 19 bases between. Here the CDR3 reads CASNIGGGAFNQPQHF. CDR3 bases: TGTGCCAGCAACATCGGTGGGGGGGCATTCAATCAGCCCCAGCATTTT.

The chain has TRBV3-1 (or the pseudogene TRBV3-2) and TRBJ1-2; D perhaps matches TRBD1 (6 bases). The ends were cut back, 7 bases at V and 5 bases at J, with 20 bases in the middle. The CDR3 is 15 residues long. The V gene's germline CDR1 is LGHDT and CDR2 YNNKEL (reference sequence). DNA for the CDR3: TGTGCCAGCACCCCCTCCACTCTAGGGGGATATGGCTACACCTTC. Its protein is CASTPSTLGGYGYTF.

The chain uses TRBV10-3 and TRBJ2-7; TRBD2 matches at 11 bases. The CDR3 extends over 16 amino acids. With 0 bases clipped from V and 6 bases from J, the junction kept 7 bases outside the gene matches. Germline V lookup: CDR1 ENHRY, CDR2 SYGVKD. The CDR3 spells CAISESSGRAKSEQYV. The CDR3 DNA reads as TGTGCCATCAGTGAGTCTAGCGGGAGGGCCAAAAGCGAGCAGTACGTC.

CDR3 residues: CATSVIQGPQHF. As DNA, the CDR3 is TGTGCCACCAGCGTCATACAGGGACCCCAGCATTTT. V gene TRBV15 combines with J gene TRBJ1-5, with a possible D match to TRBD1 (6 bases). V was shortened by 5 bases and J by 10 bases, with 12 bases between the two germline ends. CDR3 size: 12 residues. Germline CDR1 is LNHNV and CDR2 is YYDKDF (reference sequence).

The CDR3 sequence is CASSLVRTGELFF. CDR3 nucleotide sequence: TGTGCCAGCAGCTTGGTACGGACCGGGGAGCTGTTTTTT. The rearrangement links TRBV5-8 to TRBJ2-2; unclear D gene. This CDR3 has 13 residues. V lost 0 bases and J lost 5, with 5 bases in between. Germline values: CDR1 SGHTS, CDR2 YDEGEE. Drawing the rest from reference TRBV5-8 and TRBJ2-2, the complete variable domain is EAGVTQSPTHLIKTRGQQATLRCSPISGHTSVYWYQQALGLGLQFLLWYDEGEERNRGNFPPRFSGRQFPNYSSELNVNALELEDSALYLCASSLVRTGELFFGEGSRLTVL.

V gene TRBV3-1 (or the pseudogene TRBV3-2) combines with J gene TRBJ1-2; 7 nucleotides agree with TRBD1. V gave up 10 bases and J gave up 6 bases; unmatched junction bases: 11. CDR3 length: 13 residues. Per germline, CDR1 LGHDT and CDR2 YNNKEL (reference sequence). The CDR3 spells CATQGQGGNGYTF. The CDR3 DNA reads TGTGCCACACAAGGGCAGGGGGGAAATGGCTACACCTTC.

This rearrangement joins TRBV5-1 to TRBJ1-2; 8 nucleotides line up with TRBD1. The CDR3 loop spans 16 amino acids. J gave up 3 bases and V 1 base, and 8 bases lay outside the gene matches. The germline V gene has CDR1 SGHRS and CDR2 YFSETQ. In DNA form, the CDR3 reads TGCGCCAGCAGCTTGAGCCCTGACAGGGGAGACTATGGCTACACCTTC. Its translation: CASSLSPDRGDYGYTF. Combining the CDR3 with reference TRBV5-1 and TRBJ1-2 gives the whole variable domain KAGVTQTPRYLIKTRGQQVTLSCSPISGHRSVSWYQQTPGQGLQFLFEYFSETQRNKGNFPGRFSGRQFSNSRSEMNVSTLELGDSALYLCASSLSPDRGDYGYTFGSGTRLTVV.

V gene TRBV7-6 combines with J gene TRBJ2-1, with 7 bases fitting TRBD1. Trimming took 5 bases from V and 6 from J; bases not matched to a gene: 7. Germline lookup yields CDR1 SGHVS and CDR2 FNYEAQ. There are 14 residues in the CDR3. The CDR3 DNA follows: TGTGCCAGCAGCAAAAGGGACAGACTCAATGAGCAGTTCTTC. Encoded protein: CASSKRDRLNEQFF.

A few counts support this clone. The rearrangement uses TRBV2 and TRBJ2-2; the D is unclear. The ends were cut back, 6 bases at V and 5 bases at J, with 10 bases in the middle. Germline assignment: CDR1 SNHLY and CDR2 FYNNEI. The CDR3 is 13 amino acids. The CDR3 here is CASRSVETGELFF. The CDR3 coding sequence is TGTGCCAGCAGATCTGTGGAGACCGGGGAGCTGTTTTTT.

The J gene is TRBJ2-3, the V gene TRBV19; TRBD2 matches 10 bases. This CDR3 is 18 amino acids long. After removal of 2 bases from V and 1 base from J, the junction contained 9 bases not matched to a gene. The germline gives CDR1 LNHDA, CDR2 SQIVND (reference sequence). The CDR3 here is CASSIRVAGGRGTDTQYF. CDR3 nucleotide sequence: TGTGCCAGTAGTATAAGAGTAGCGGGGGGCCGGGGCACAGATACGCAGTATTTT.

This clone was found once. The chain recombines TRBV4-1 with TRBJ2-7; 7 nucleotides agree with TRBD1. Trimming at V came to 4 bases and at J to 1 base, leaving 1 base not matched to a gene. The CDR3 consists of 13 residues. CDR1 and CDR2 (germline): MGHRA, YSYEKL. CDR3 protein: CASSLGQSYEQYF. The CDR3 coding sequence is TGCGCCAGCAGCCTGGGACAGTCCTACGAGCAGTACTTC.

The V and J genes are TRBV7-9 and TRBJ2-3, with D perhaps matching TRBD2 (6 bases). Germline assignment: CDR1 SEHNR and CDR2 FQNEAQ (reference sequence). This CDR3 has 13 residues. CDR3 amino acids: CVLRRDPTDTQYF. CDR3 nucleotide sequence: TGTGTTCTTAGGAGGGACCCCACAGATACGCAGTATTTT.